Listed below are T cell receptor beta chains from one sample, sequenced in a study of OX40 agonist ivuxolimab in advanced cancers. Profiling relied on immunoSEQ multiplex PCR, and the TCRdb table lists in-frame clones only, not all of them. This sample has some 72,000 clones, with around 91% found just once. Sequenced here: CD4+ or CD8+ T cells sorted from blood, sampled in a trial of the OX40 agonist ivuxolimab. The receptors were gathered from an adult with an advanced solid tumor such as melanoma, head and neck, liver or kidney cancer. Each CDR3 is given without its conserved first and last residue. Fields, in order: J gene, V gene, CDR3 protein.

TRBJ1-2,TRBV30,AWRKPAGGYGYT
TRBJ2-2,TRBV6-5,ASSYRGQGDNGELF
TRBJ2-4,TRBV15,ATSIFDRGQNIQY
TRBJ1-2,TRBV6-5,ASSYGGSGYT
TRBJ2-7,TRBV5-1,ASSLAEGTGRGEQY
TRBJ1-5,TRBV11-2,ASSPGQGLSNQPQH
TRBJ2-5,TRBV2,ASSESLRGGGVGETQY
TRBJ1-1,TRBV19,ATRLFQGARTEAF
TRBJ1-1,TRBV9,ASSVGPQRSEAF
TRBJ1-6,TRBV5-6,ASSLISRVNSPLH
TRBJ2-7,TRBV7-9,ASSPDGRAGEQY
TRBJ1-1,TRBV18,ASSPPWGRVDTEAF
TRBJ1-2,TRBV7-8,ASSLEPGRNYYGYT
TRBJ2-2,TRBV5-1,ASRPPGQGGTGELF
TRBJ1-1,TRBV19,ASSLLSRMTEAF
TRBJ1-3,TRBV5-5,ASSLRWGSGNTIY
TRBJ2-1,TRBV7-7,ASSLGSGGEQF
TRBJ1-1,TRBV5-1,ASSPSLGGGPDTEAF
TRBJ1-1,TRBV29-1,SSAIGENTEAF
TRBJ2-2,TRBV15,ATSSPRLLRTGELF
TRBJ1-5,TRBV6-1,ASTQGPENQPQH
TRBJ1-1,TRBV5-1,ASSLGGQRNTEAF
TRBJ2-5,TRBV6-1,ASRRASGGAETQY
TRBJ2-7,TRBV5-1,ASSLGGGRSSYEQY
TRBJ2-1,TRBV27,ASTATDLYEQF
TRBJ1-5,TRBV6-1,ASNRGRQPQH
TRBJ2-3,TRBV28,ASSWGQGAYGTDTQY
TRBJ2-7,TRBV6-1,ASSEDGSH
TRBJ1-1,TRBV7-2,ASSWTENTEAF
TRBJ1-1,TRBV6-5,ASTDWKGEAF
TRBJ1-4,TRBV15,ATSRDQGAEKLF
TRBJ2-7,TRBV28,ASGGGQGFLSYEQY
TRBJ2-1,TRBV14,ASSSGPWAYNEQF
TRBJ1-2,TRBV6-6,ASSALWRDYGYT
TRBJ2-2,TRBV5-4,ALQRDNTGELF
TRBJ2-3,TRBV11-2,ASSLAGSDTQY
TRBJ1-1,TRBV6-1,ASSKGQLNTEAF
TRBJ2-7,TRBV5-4,ASSSLAGGHEQY
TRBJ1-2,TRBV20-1,SAGDGYGYT
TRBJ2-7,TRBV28,ASTLGASGSYEQY
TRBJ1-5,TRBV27,ASTQRGESNQPQH